This passage covers 24 T cell receptor beta chains from one sample sequenced in a study of regulatory T cells in long-lasting Graves disease (dated by TCRdb to the early 2020s). The time point label, as the study defines it: persistent/refractory GD, antithyroid drugs over 5 years with positive TRAb. For both TCR sequencing and RNA sequencing, RNA was extracted from PBMCs using TRIzol. The method was multiplex PCR. Sequencing was performed on an Illumina HiSeq 4000. CDR3 regions were amplified by Arm-PCR with iRepertoire HTBI primers to construct TCR beta libraries. TCRdb reprocessed the public reads (quality trimming at Q25 with fastp, clone calling with MiXCR) and kept in-frame beta chains. A single entry per CDR3 protein holds the most common genes and DNA from its merged rows. For this sample the table gives about half a million distinct CDR3 sequences, of which around a fifth were detected only once. The ten largest clones take up under 15% of the sample.

Sequencing was performed on peripheral blood mononuclear cells (PBMCs), taken when the disease was refractory, from a patient treated with antithyroid drugs. Source of these receptors: a female donor with Graves disease.

The genes are TRBV24-1 and TRBJ1-2; TRBD1 agrees at 8 bases. This CDR3 is 14 amino acids long. The germline V gene has CDR1 KGHDR and CDR2 SFDVKD. Trimming removed 4 bases from V and 7 bases from J; junction bases left unmatched: 7. CDR3: CATSDFQGAGGYTF. DNA of the CDR3: TGTGCCACCAGTGACTTCCAGGGGGCAGGTGGCTACACCTTC.

This clonotype occurred many times. The chain combines TRBV7-8 with TRBJ2-5; 13 positions match TRBD2. The CDR3 is 17 residues long. Germline values: CDR1 SGHVS, CDR2 FQNEAQ. Trimming took 5 bases from V and 7 from J; bases not matched to a gene: 13. Written as DNA, the CDR3 is TGTGCCAGCAGCCCCCGGACTAGCGGGGGAGGGAGGGTGACCCAGTACTTC. It is translated as CASSPRTSGGGRVTQYF. Full variable domain (rest looked up from reference TRBV7-8 and TRBJ2-5): GAGVSQSPRYKVAKRGQDVALRCDPISGHVSLFWYQQALGQGPEFLTYFQNEAQLDKSGLPSDRFFAERPEGSVSTLKIQRTQQEDSAVYLCASSPRTSGGGRVTQYFGPGTRLLVL.

The genes are TRBV18 and TRBJ2-1; D is uncertain. Germline V gene sequence: CDR1 KGHSH, CDR2 LQKENI. V gave up 4 bases and J gave up 7 bases, with 11 bases separating them. This CDR3 contains 13 residues. CDR3 nucleotides: TGTGCCAGCTCACTGTCTCAGGAAAATGAGCAGTTCTTC. This sequence encodes CASSLSQENEQFF.

This clonotype was detected a few times. The rearrangement joins TRBV11-3 to TRBJ2-2; 7 nucleotides line up with TRBD2. V shed 6 bases, J shed 5 bases, and the junction held 9 bases outside the gene matches. The CDR3 is made up of 15 amino acids. CDR1 and CDR2 from the germline V gene are SGHNT and YENEEA. CDR3 coding DNA: TGTGCCAGCAGTCCGAGATTGGGAGGGACCGGGGAGCTGTTTTTT. This codes for CASSPRLGGTGELFF. Looking up the rest from reference TRBV11-3 and TRBJ2-2 gives the full variable domain: EAGVVQSPRYKIIEKKQPVAFWCNPISGHNTLYWYLQNLGQGPELLIRYENEEAVDDSQLPKDRFSAERLKGVDSTLKIQPAELGDSAVYLCASSPRLGGTGELFFGEGSRLTVL.

This clonotype was recorded many times. The chain couples TRBV28 to TRBJ1-5; a possible D gene is TRBD1 (5 bases). Germline values: CDR1 MDHEN, CDR2 SYDVKM. The CDR3 is 14 residues long. V was cut by 4 bases and J by 7 bases, with 14 bases left in between. The CDR3 DNA follows: TGTGCCAGCAGTTCCTCAGGGCCCACCCAGCCCCAGCATTTT. This codes for CASSSSGPTQPQHF.

The table lists this clonotype with many counts. The V gene is TRBV29-1, the J gene TRBJ2-4, with no clear D. The CDR3 consists of 14 residues. Germline CDR1 and CDR2: SQVTM and ANQGSEA. The V gene lost 4 bases and the J gene lost 0 bases, with 10 bases spanning the gap. CDR3 DNA: TGCAGCGTTGCCCCAACTGGAGCCAAAAACATTCAGTACTTC. Encoded protein: CSVAPTGAKNIQYF.

In this sample, this clonotype turned up many times. The chain carries TRBV7-3 and TRBJ1-1; TRBD1 matches 9 bases. There are 16 residues in the CDR3. The germline V gene has CDR1 SGHTA and CDR2 FQGTGA. J lost 6 bases, V lost 0 bases, and 8 bases had no gene match. CDR3 sequence (DNA): TGTGCCAGCAGCTTAACGTCGCCCGGGACAGGGTCTGAAGCTTTCTTT. Amino acids: CASSLTSPGTGSEAFF.

The chain links TRBV7-2 to TRBJ1-5; the D is unclear. V lost 4 bases and J lost 5, with 9 bases in between. The CDR3 covers 13 residues. Germline V gene lookup returns CDR1 SGHTA and CDR2 FQGNSA. This chain's CDR3 is CASSYKADQPQHF. The CDR3 DNA is TGTGCCAGCAGCTACAAAGCGGATCAGCCCCAGCATTTT.

V gene TRBV12-3 or TRBV12-4 combines with J gene TRBJ1-2, with TRBD1 identical over 8 bases. The CDR3 is 18 residues long. Trimming cost V 2 bases and J 0 bases; bases outside gene matches: 11. CDR3 in amino acids: CASSLQGAGAQANYGYTF. CDR3 nucleotide sequence: TGTGCCAGCAGTTTACAGGGGGCAGGGGCGCAAGCTAACTATGGCTACACCTTC.

This clonotype has a handful of counts. J is TRBJ2-7 and V is TRBV9; possible D gene TRBD1, 6 bases. The CDR3 is 15 residues long. Germline loops: CDR1 SGDLS, CDR2 YYNGEE. V shed 0 bases and J shed 2 bases, with 12 bases lying between them. This CDR3 reads CASSVAEDSAYEQYF. In nucleotides, the CDR3 is TGTGCCAGCAGCGTAGCTGAGGACAGTGCCTACGAGCAGTACTTC.

In this sample, this clonotype turned up many times. V gene TRBV2 combines with J gene TRBJ2-7; maybe TRBD1 (6 bases). CDR3 length equals 14 residues. The germline V and J ends were trimmed by 6 bases and 1 base, with 13 bases remaining between them. Germline V gene data show CDR1 as SNHLY and CDR2 as FYNNEI. The CDR3 nucleotides are TGTGCCAGCAGCTTGGACAGCGCATCCTACGAGCAGTACTTC. Protein: CASSLDSASYEQYF. Drawing the rest from reference TRBV2 and TRBJ2-7, the complete variable domain is EPEVTQTPSHQVTQMGQEVILRCVPISNHLYFYWYRQILGQKVEFLVSFYNNEISEKSEIFDDQFSVERPDGSNFTLKIRSTKLEDSAMYFCASSLDSASYEQYFGPGTRLTVT.

The chain uses TRBV9 and TRBJ2-2; TRBD2 might be the D (5 bases). V lost 0 bases, J lost 8 bases, and 14 bases lay in between. The CDR3 extends over 15 amino acids. The V gene's germline CDR1 is SGDLS and CDR2 YYNGEE. CDR3 sequence: CASSVEVAGTGELFF. CDR3 sequence (DNA): TGTGCCAGCAGCGTAGAAGTCGCGGGTACTGGGGAGCTGTTTTTT.

This clonotype was observed many times. The rearrangement joins TRBV2 to TRBJ1-5; D is unresolved. Germline-derived CDR1 and CDR2 are SNHLY and FYNNEI. Trimming removed 3 bases at V and 5 bases at J, with 8 bases between. This CDR3 is built from 13 residues. CDR3 protein: CASSELPDQPQHF. The DNA for the CDR3 is TGTGCCAGCAGTGAGCTCCCCGATCAGCCCCAGCATTTT.

With respect to this clonotype: A single base separates this from a much larger clone, so it may be a read error. The genes are TRBV7-9 and TRBJ1-2; unclear D gene. Germline V lookup: CDR1 SEHNR, CDR2 FQNEAQ (reference sequence). The CDR3 sequence is 15 residues long. CDR3 in DNA: TGTGCCAGCGGCTTAGATCGGGGAGAGCGCTATGGCTACACCTTC. Residues: CASGLDRGERYGYTF.

This sequence joins TRBV5-1 and TRBJ1-1, with TRBD1 identical over 7 bases. This CDR3 is 17 amino acids long. The V segment lost 4 bases and the J segment 0 bases; nucleotides outside the gene matches: 12. CDR1 and CDR2 from the germline V gene are SGHRS and YFSETQ. CDR3 protein: CASSAFGDSRMNTEAFF. For the CDR3, the DNA is TGCGCCAGCAGCGCCTTCGGGGACAGCAGGATGAACACTGAAGCTTTCTTT.

About this clonotype: A much larger clonotype is one base distant, so this may be a read error. This chain links TRBV6-2 or TRBV6-3 with TRBJ2-2, with D perhaps TRBD1 or TRBD2 (5 bases each). Trimming left V 5 bases short and J 6 bases short, with 16 bases between. The germline gives CDR1 MNHEY, CDR2 SVGEGT. The CDR3 has 15 amino acids. The CDR3 DNA reads as TGTGCCAGCAGTGCCGGGACGGCCAACGCCGGGGAGCTGTTTTTT. Its translation: CASSAGTANAGELFF.

As for this clonotype: A junction boundary mismatches the germline segment, possibly from a read error. The chain carries TRBV30 and TRBJ2-5; a possible D gene is TRBD2 (6 bases). The CDR3 has 11 residues. CDR1 is GTSNPN, CDR2 SVGIG, per germline (reference sequence). The CDR3 nucleotides read TGTGCCTCTTCACCGGGAGAGACCCAGCACTTC. Its protein is CASSPGETQHF.

Points on this clonotype: With a much larger clone just one base away, this may be a read error. The chain links TRBV7-9 to TRBJ2-7; TRBD2 agrees at 7 bases. Per germline, CDR1 SEHNR and CDR2 FQNEAQ (reference sequence). The CDR3 length is 16 residues. The CDR3 nucleotides read TGTACCAGCAGTGCCCCCCAGGGACTACAGCGCTACGAGCAGTACTTC. Translation gives CTSSAPQGLQRYEQYF. The variable domain in full, with the rest retrieved from reference TRBV7-9 and TRBJ2-7, is DTGVSQNPRHKITKRGQNVTFRCDPISEHNRLYWYRQTLGQGPEFLTYFQNEAQLEKSRLLSDRFSAERPKGSFSTLEIQRTEQGDSAMYLCTSSAPQGLQRYEQYFGPGTRLTVT.

This clonotype was seen more than once but under ten times. The chain employs TRBV12-3 or TRBV12-4 and TRBJ2-4; 7 positions match TRBD2. This CDR3 has 15 amino acids. V dropped 5 bases and J dropped 3; count of bases not matched to a gene: 7. The DNA for the CDR3 is TGTGCCAGCAGTAAAGCGGGGACGTTCAAAAACATTCAGTACTTC. Encoded protein: CASSKAGTFKNIQYF.

At least ten counts were recorded for this clonotype. V gene TRBV20-1 combines with J gene TRBJ2-5; no firm D call. V was pared by 7 bases and J by 4 bases, with 19 bases between. Looked up from germline, CDR1 is DFQATT and CDR2 is SNEGSKA (reference sequence). This CDR3 has 14 residues. CDR3 protein: CSVRSAPLGETQYF. The CDR3 nucleotides read TGCAGTGTCAGGTCCGCGCCCCTTGGAGAGACCCAGTACTTC.

This clonotype turned up a few times. The chain employs TRBV7-2 and TRBJ2-7; D gene ambiguous. The V end lost 5 bases, the J end lost 0 bases, and 8 bases lay between the germline ends. From germline, CDR1 is SGHTA and CDR2 FQGNSA. The CDR3 covers 13 residues. DNA for the CDR3: TGTGCCAGCAGCCAGACGCCCTCCTACGAGCAGTACTTC. Its translation: CASSQTPSYEQYF. The whole variable domain, remainder taken from reference TRBV7-2 and TRBJ2-7, is GAGVSQSPSNKVTEKGKDVELRCDPISGHTALYWYRQSLGQGLEFLIYFQGNSAPDKSGLPSDRFSAERTGGSVSTLTIQRTQQEDSAVYLCASSQTPSYEQYFGPGTRLTVT.

This clonotype was counted a single time. The V call is TRBV19, the J call TRBJ1-1; a weak D match, TRBD1 (6 bases). The length of the CDR3 is 15 residues. The V gene's germline CDR1 is LNHDA and CDR2 SQIVND (reference sequence). V was cut by 2 bases and J by 6 bases, with 16 bases left in between. The CDR3 bases are TGTGCCAGTAGTATATCCGGGACATTAGAGGCTGAAGCTTTCTTT. Its protein is CASSISGTLEAEAFF.

This clonotype has a count of ten or more. The J gene is TRBJ2-5, the V gene TRBV28; D remains unclear. Germline CDR1 and CDR2: MDHEN and SYDVKM. V lost 8 bases, J lost 2 bases, and 9 bases lay in between. The CDR3 covers 12 residues. The CDR3 DNA reads TGTGCCAGCGGATCCGCACAAGAGACCCAGTACTTC. The encoded protein is CASGSAQETQYF.

The chain recombines TRBV27 with TRBJ2-2; perhaps TRBD2 as D (6 bases). Trimming shortened V by 3 bases and J by 7 bases, and 15 bases separated the two germline ends. The CDR3 sequence is 15 residues long. Germline CDR1 is MNHEY and CDR2 is SMNVEV (reference sequence). CDR3 amino acids: CASSLVGGAGGELFF. The CDR3 DNA is TGTGCCAGCAGTTTGGTTGGGGGAGCGGGCGGGGAGCTGTTTTTT.